This T cell receptor beta chain was recovered during a study of blood T cell repertoires in COVID-19. Study context: Each recovered donor of Cohort 3 presented with two negative PCRs, clearance, or symptom resolution. From the United States, Italy and Spain came samples of acute and convalescent COVID-19. Sample material is recorded as cDNA or gDNA derived from T cells, B-cell-depleted T cells, or PBMCs.

Original methodology: By means of reference gene primer amplification, nucleated cell counts were estimated. Produced via immunoSEQ multiplex PCR; TCRdb's table is partial and in-frame only. The DNA gave D and trimming, while V, J and clone size come from that table. Among under 200,000 clones listed, around 87% were seen once. This sequence was found in a woman in her thirties or forties in a cohort exposed to, infected with or recovered from COVID-19 (not recorded which). What was sequenced was PBMCs or T cells enriched from blood (not recorded which).

DNA for the CDR3: TGTGCCAGCAGCTTAGTAGGGGACAGGGCTAATTCACCCCTCCACTTT. Protein: CASSLVGDRANSPLHF. V gene TRBV7-8 combines with J gene TRBJ1-6; 9 nucleotides agree with TRBD1. Germline values: CDR1 SGHVS, CDR2 FQNEAQ. The CDR3 is 16 amino acids. With V trimmed by 1 base and J by 6 bases, 4 bases remained unmatched.